The subject of this entry is one TCR beta chain. Its antigen is not known. V shed 0 bases and J shed 5 bases, with 13 bases lying between them. The CDR3 consists of 15 residues. Germline CDR1 reads MNHEY; CDR2 reads SMNVEV (reference sequence). Produced via immunoSEQ multiplex PCR; TCRdb's table is partial and in-frame only. This table has roughly 120,000 clones, just over 85% appearing once. The source of the sample is a study of T cell responses to AZD1222 COVID-19 vaccine. Notes on the study in general: Baseline serostatus was positive in only five to seven AZD1222 recipients. Compared with day 0, the breadth and depth of the Spike-specific TCR repertoire rose significantly after two doses of AZD1222. The peak T cell response came first, and repertoires were sampled only after it. The donors showed a predominance of white British ancestry and of females, with possible underestimation of clonal diversity.

This receptor was identified in an adult in good health. The sequenced sample was peripheral blood, obtained on day 0 of MenACWY control vaccination. The chain is built from TRBV27 and TRBJ1-2; possibly TRBD1 for D (6 bases). The CDR3 region is CASSLSTGRLYGYTF. CDR3 DNA sequence: TGTGCCAGCAGTTTATCTACAGGGAGACTGTATGGCTACACCTTC.